This entry lists 23 T cell receptor beta chains sequenced from one sample in a study of blood T cell repertoires in COVID-19. Data came from immunoSEQ multiplex PCR; TCRdb stores just in-frame clones and leaves some out. Counted here are roughly 230,000 clones, about 88% occurring once; the ten biggest clones make up about 0.91%. Sequencing used peripheral blood. The source of these receptors is a middle-aged man with acute or convalescent COVID-19.

This rearrangement joins TRBV3-1 (or the pseudogene TRBV3-2) to TRBJ2-7; 10 positions agree with TRBD2. Germline CDR1 is LGHDT and CDR2 is YNNKEL (reference sequence). V lost 0 bases to trimming and J lost 2 bases; unmatched junction nucleotides: 1. The CDR3 spans 15 residues. The CDR3 reads CASSQDTSGAYEQYF. DNA of the CDR3: TGTGCCAGCAGCCAAGATACTAGCGGGGCCTACGAGCAGTACTTC.

This clone is a singleton in its sample. The gene calls are TRBV29-1 and TRBJ2-5; 12 nucleotides match TRBD1. Germline trimming cut 6 bases from V and 2 bases from J; bases unmatched to any gene: 13. Germline loops: CDR1 SQVTM, CDR2 ANQGSEA. This CDR3 has 17 residues. CDR3 region: CSVSGTGGSGWQETQYF. DNA of the CDR3: TGCAGCGTCTCCGGGACAGGGGGCTCGGGATGGCAAGAGACCCAGTACTTC.

This chain connects TRBV7-3 to TRBJ2-3, with TRBD1 as a possible D gene (5 bases). Germline CDR1 SGHTA, CDR2 FQGTGA. The CDR3 sequence is 15 residues long. Trimming stripped 4 bases from V and 1 base from J, with 12 bases between. CDR3 residues: CASSSRASGTDTQYF. CDR3 sequence (DNA): TGTGCCAGCAGCTCCAGGGCGAGTGGCACAGATACGCAGTATTTT.

The chain links TRBV29-1 to TRBJ1-1, with 8 bases that match TRBD1. This CDR3 is built from 14 residues. V dropped 5 bases and J dropped 0; count of bases not matched to a gene: 5. Germline CDR1 reads SQVTM; CDR2 reads ANQGSEA. The CDR3 coding sequence is TGCAGCGTTCGCGGGACAGGCTTGAACACTGAAGCTTTCTTT. Translating gives CSVRGTGLNTEAFF. Variable domain in full (rest from reference TRBV29-1 and TRBJ1-1): SAVISQKPSRDICQRGTSLTIQCQVDSQVTMMFWYRQQPGQSLTLIATANQGSEATYESGFVIDKFPISRPNLTFSTLTVSNMSPEDSSIYLCSVRGTGLNTEAFFGQGTRLTVV.

This chain connects TRBV18 to TRBJ2-7; 8 bases agree with TRBD1. The CDR3 runs to 15 residues. J lost 7 bases, V lost 0 bases, and 8 bases had no gene match. Germline lookup yields CDR1 KGHSH and CDR2 LQKENI. Here the CDR3 reads CASSPPQGAPREQYF. For the CDR3, the DNA is TGTGCCAGCTCACCACCGCAGGGGGCGCCGAGAGAGCAGTACTTC. Drawing the rest from reference TRBV18 and TRBJ2-7, the complete variable domain is NAGVMQNPRHLVRRRGQEARLRCSPMKGHSHVYWYRQLPEEGLKFMVYLQKENIIDESGMPKERFSAEFPKEGPSILRIQQVVRGDSAAYFCASSPPQGAPREQYFGPGTRLTVT.

The chain has TRBV11-2 and TRBJ2-1; no definite D call. V gave up 2 bases and J gave up 0 bases, with 8 bases separating them. The CDR3 consists of 15 residues. Germline CDR1 and CDR2: SGHAT and FQNNGV. CDR3 DNA sequence: TGTGCCAGCAGCTTAACAGAACGCTCCTACAATGAGCAGTTCTTC. Protein sequence: CASSLTERSYNEQFF.

The rearrangement joins TRBV19 to TRBJ2-6, with 7 positions matching TRBD1. The germline V gene has CDR1 LNHDA and CDR2 SQIVND (reference sequence). The CDR3 consists of 15 residues. V shed 6 bases, J shed 2 bases, and the junction held 4 bases outside the gene matches. CDR3 coding DNA: TGTGCCAGTAGACCCAGGGGGACTGGGGCCAACGTCCTGACTTTC. Its translation is CASRPRGTGANVLTF.

The chain combines TRBV6-6 with TRBJ1-2; 7 bases map to TRBD1. J was trimmed by 8 bases and V by 6 bases; bases with no gene match: 18. Germline V lookup: CDR1 MNHNY, CDR2 SVGAGI (reference sequence). This CDR3 is built from 16 residues. The CDR3 coding sequence is TGTGCCAGCAGGATAGGGGGTGAGAGACAGGGAAACGGCTACACCTTC. Translating it yields CASRIGGERQGNGYTF.

This clone has just one count. V gene TRBV5-6 combines with J gene TRBJ1-3, with D hard to call. Germline V gene sequence: CDR1 SGHDT, CDR2 YYEEEE. V lost 4 bases to trimming and J lost 3 bases, with 11 bases between them. CDR3 length: 14 residues. Here the CDR3 reads CASSIGVFGNTIYF. In DNA, the CDR3 is TGTGCCAGCAGCATCGGGGTCTTTGGAAACACCATATATTTT.

This clone was counted only a few times. The J gene is TRBJ1-1, the V gene TRBV18; the D is unclear. The CDR3 contains 14 residues. The V gene lost 3 bases and the J gene lost 0 bases, with 8 bases spanning the gap. The germline CDR1 and CDR2 sequences are KGHSH and LQKENI. The DNA for the CDR3 is TGTGCCAGCTCACCCGGTTCCTTGAACACTGAAGCTTTCTTT. Protein sequence: CASSPGSLNTEAFF. Full variable domain (rest looked up from reference TRBV18 and TRBJ1-1): NAGVMQNPRHLVRRRGQEARLRCSPMKGHSHVYWYRQLPEEGLKFMVYLQKENIIDESGMPKERFSAEFPKEGPSILRIQQVVRGDSAAYFCASSPGSLNTEAFFGQGTRLTVV.

This clone was counted a single time. The chain links TRBV2 to TRBJ2-1; a possible D gene is TRBD1 (6 bases). Trimming removed 8 bases from V and 9 bases from J, with 14 bases in between. This CDR3 is 12 amino acids long. Germline values: CDR1 SNHLY, CDR2 FYNNEI. This CDR3 is CASQQGRGEQFF. Here the CDR3 DNA reads TGTGCCAGCCAACAGGGAAGAGGTGAGCAGTTCTTC.

This chain uses TRBV5-4 with TRBJ1-2; 10 bases line up with TRBD1. Germline V gene sequence: CDR1 SGHNT, CDR2 YYREEE (reference sequence). The trim removed 3 bases at V and 1 base at J, leaving 6 bases unmatched. The CDR3 has 16 amino acids. The CDR3 coding sequence is TGTGCCAGCAGCTACCCGGGACAGGGGAGTAACTATGGCTACACCTTC. This translates into CASSYPGQGSNYGYTF.

This clone was seen a handful of times. This chain uses TRBV10-1 with TRBJ2-2; 8 bases match TRBD1. Per germline, CDR1 WNHNN and CDR2 SYGVQD (reference sequence). The length of the CDR3 is 16 residues. J lost 4 bases, V lost 2 bases, and 6 bases had no gene match. The DNA of the CDR3 is TGCGCCAGCAGTGAGCATACCGGGACAGGCACCGGGGAGCTGTTTTTT. This sequence encodes CASSEHTGTGTGELFF.

This chain links TRBV2 with TRBJ2-2; 8 nucleotides align to TRBD1. This CDR3 contains 14 residues. The junction had 1 base not matched to a gene; V was cut back by 6 bases and J by 1 base. Germline V gives CDR1 SNHLY, CDR2 FYNNEI. CDR3 loop: CASRGTGNTGELFF. The CDR3, as DNA: TGTGCCAGCAGGGGGACAGGGAACACCGGGGAGCTGTTTTTT.

Only one count was recorded for this clone. The J gene is TRBJ2-1, the V gene TRBV6-6, with 12 bases that match TRBD2. V lost 6 bases and J lost 9; bases outside the gene matches: 9. The CDR3 runs to 15 residues. The V gene's germline CDR1 is MNHNY and CDR2 SVGAGI (reference sequence). The CDR3 sequence: CASSPTLAGGSEQFF. For the CDR3, the DNA is TGTGCCAGCAGCCCCACCCTAGCGGGGGGGAGTGAGCAGTTCTTC.

The J gene is TRBJ1-2, the V gene TRBV20-1; possibly TRBD1 for D (6 bases). This CDR3 is built from 14 residues. Germline CDR1 reads DFQATT; CDR2 reads SNEGSKA (reference sequence). Between the trimmed V and J ends, which lost 3 bases and 4 bases, there was a span of 15 bases. The CDR3 spells CSASHRAPIYGYTF. Written as DNA, the CDR3 is TGCAGTGCTAGTCACAGGGCCCCAATCTATGGCTACACCTTC.

This chain links TRBV18 with TRBJ1-4; 7 bases fit TRBD1. V lost 0 bases and J lost 4; bases outside the gene matches: 11. The CDR3 has 18 amino acids. Germline CDR1 is KGHSH and CDR2 is LQKENI. The CDR3 DNA is TGTGCCAGCTCACCACCCCCCACTCCGGGACAGATTAATGAAAAACTGTTTTTT. It specifies CASSPPPTPGQINEKLFF.

V and J are TRBV19 and TRBJ1-4; 7 nucleotides agree with TRBD1. CDR3 length: 15 residues. Germline V gene sequence: CDR1 LNHDA, CDR2 SQIVND (reference sequence). The ends lost 3 bases at V and 7 bases at J; junction bases unmatched: 8. The DNA of the CDR3 is TGTGCCAGTAGTATCTCAGGGGGACCACGTGAAAAACTGTTTTTT. Translating it yields CASSISGGPREKLFF.

The chain links TRBV3-1 (or the pseudogene TRBV3-2) to TRBJ2-3, with TRBD2 matching over 9 bases. V lost 0 bases, J lost 1 base, and 8 bases stayed unmatched. Germline V gene lookup returns CDR1 LGHDT and CDR2 YNNKEL (reference sequence). This CDR3 is 18 amino acids long. The chain's CDR3 is CASSQDHRIAGGTDTQYF. In nucleotides, the CDR3 is TGTGCCAGCAGCCAAGATCACCGAATAGCGGGGGGCACAGATACGCAGTATTTT.

The chain couples TRBV6-5 to TRBJ1-1; 7 nucleotides line up with TRBD1. The CDR3 spans 14 residues. V was pared by 2 bases and J by 11 bases, with 11 bases of the junction left unmatched. Germline lookup yields CDR1 MNHEY and CDR2 SVGAGI. The CDR3 DNA is TGTGCCAGCAGTTACCGGGGACAGCGACTAATTGCTTTCTTT. This codes for CASSYRGQRLIAFF.

The chain joins TRBV7-9 to TRBJ1-3, with D tentatively TRBD1 (5 bases). The germline gives CDR1 SEHNR, CDR2 FQNEAQ (reference sequence). Trimming shortened V by 2 bases and J by 4 bases, and 9 bases separated the two germline ends. This CDR3 region has 14 residues. CDR3 DNA sequence: TGTGCCAGCAGCTTACAGGGTACCGGAAACACCATATATTTT. Amino acids: CASSLQGTGNTIYF.

J is TRBJ2-7 and V is TRBV12-5; TRBD2 is a possible D gene (6 bases). Trimming removed 1 base from V and 3 bases from J, with 7 bases in between. The CDR3 is 13 amino acids. Germline lookup yields CDR1 LGHNT and CDR2 FRNRAP. The CDR3 protein is CASGLEGLYEQYF. CDR3 sequence (DNA): TGTGCTAGTGGTTTGGAGGGACTCTACGAGCAGTACTTC. Drawing the rest from reference TRBV12-5 and TRBJ2-7, the complete variable domain is DARVTQTPRHKVTEMGQEVTMRCQPILGHNTVFWYRQTMMQGLELLAYFRNRAPLDDSGMPKDRFSAEMPDATLATLKIQPSEPRDSAVYFCASGLEGLYEQYFGPGTRLTVT.

This chain joins TRBV9 and TRBJ1-4; a possible D gene is TRBD1 (5 bases). V dropped 4 bases and J dropped 3 bases, with 10 bases sitting between them. Germline V gene sequence: CDR1 SGDLS, CDR2 YYNGEE. This CDR3 comprises 14 residues. CDR3 amino acids: CASSPTVANEKLFF. In nucleotides, the CDR3 is TGTGCCAGCAGCCCGACAGTAGCTAATGAAAAACTGTTTTTT.